This T cell receptor (beta chain) is from a study of cytomegalovirus exposure and HLA in healthy donors (dated by TCRdb to 2015 to 2018). Notes on the research overall: According to a later analysis, the 110 or so validation repertoires were produced on the same platform as the approximately 690 repertoires of the first cohort. The study aimed to test whether signatures of past pathogen exposure could be identified by cataloging public T cell receptors. Along with the roughly 710-subject first cohort, a separate validation cohort of 120 different subjects was used. To predict cytomegalovirus infection status, the study combined high-throughput TCR immunosequencing, statistical association of individual TCRs with disease status, and machine learning.

The CDR3 starts with the cysteine, ends with the phenylalanine, and has 13 residues. Left in the record is the CDR3 DNA by itself, 39 bases read in frame from the first base. Trimming takes 5 bases off V and 6 bases off J; junction bases not matched to a gene: 8. CDR1 and CDR2 are drawn from the germline V gene: SGDLS, YYNGEE. What the study reported, not specific to this receptor: The classifier was reported to diagnose cytomegalovirus status with high specificity and sensitivity in both the original and validation cohorts. A few of the identified cytomegalovirus-associated TCR beta chains were confirmed in vitro to be specific for cytomegalovirus antigens. A later analysis lacked HLA typing for the validation cohort, so it scored co-occurrence in that cohort across all 110 or so repertoires. The authors suggested that the approach could potentially be extended to other disease states and immunological phenotypes. While some public TCRs were present in many individuals, most TCR sequences turned up only very rarely across donors. In a later analysis, TCRs clustered in the first cohort were found to also tend to co-occur in the 120 validation repertoires, with 94% of cluster scores above 0. A total of 164 TCR beta chains were listed by the study as associated with cytomegalovirus.

Library preparation employed the immunoSEQ multiplex PCR assay. Per the authors' processing: A statistical classification framework was built for diagnosing cytomegalovirus status from the catalog of TCR beta chain sequences. Not all clones reach the TCRdb copy of this immuneACCESS table, which keeps in-frame sequences only. Checked studies attribute under half of the gap to unresolved V genes and leave the rest unexplained. V and J calls and clone size are copied from that table; D and trimming were computed from the DNA. The table for this sample lists about 330,000 clones; around 86% of them were counted only once. The top ten hold 0.7% to 0.85% of the sample. As regards this clone: Its recognized antigen is unknown. No per-base quality is available; no much larger clone lies one base away.

The donors were included in the validation cohort of over a hundred subjects, a group kept apart from the approximately 670-subject first cohort. This chain is built from TRBV9 and TRBJ2-7, and TRBD2 matches 7 of the central bases. Material for sequencing was PBMCs. This receptor was identified in a woman between 18 and 29 years old in good health and CMV-seronegative. The CDR3 loop reads CASRTLGGAEQYF. The DNA reads TGTGCCAGCAGGACATTGGGAGGGGCCGAGCAGTACTTC. Outside the CDR3, residues come from the reference TRBV9 and TRBJ2-7 proteins, so the full variable domain is: DSGVTQTPKHLITATGQRVTLRCSPRSGDLSVYWYQQSLDQGLQFLIQYYNGEERAKGNILERFSAQQFPDLHSELNLSSLELGDSALYFCASRTLGGAEQYFGPGTRLTVT.